This TCR beta chain was documented in a study of identical twins. One entry per CDR3 protein, called by TCRdb with MiXCR from the 5' RACE reads. Altogether fewer than 650,000 distinct CDR3 sequences are present, approximately 10% being singletons, with the ten largest covering around 3.2%. This CDR3 has 18 residues. Trimming shortened V by 4 bases and J by 1 base, and 20 bases separated the two germline ends. From germline, CDR1 is MDHEN and CDR2 SYDVKM. The same data also contributed to another study, on yellow fever vaccine responses in identical twins.

Material for sequencing was PBMCs. The gene calls are TRBV28 and TRBJ2-1; possibly TRBD1 or TRBD2 for D (5 bases each). The source is a woman aged 18-29 years in good health. CDR3 sequence: CASSSPKPRGQSYNEQFF. In DNA, the CDR3 is TGTGCCAGCAGTTCTCCGAAACCCCGGGGCCAGTCCTACAATGAGCAGTTCTTC.